This T cell receptor beta chain was observed in a study of identical twins. In TCRdb, the 5' RACE reads were re-called with MiXCR into one record per CDR3 protein. The table records about 220,000 distinct CDR3 sequences, approximately 7.8% of them present only once. This clonotype was seen only a few times. CDR1 is PRHDT and CDR2 is FYEKMQ in the germline V gene (reference sequence). The CDR3 has 14 residues. Trimming shortened V by 5 bases and J by 4 bases, and 14 bases separated the two germline ends. These same data were also listed under a study on yellow fever vaccine responses in identical twins.

The chain has TRBV13 and TRBJ1-1, with a tentative D call TRBD1 (5 bases). Sequenced material: CD8+ T cells sorted from blood. The clonotype was recovered from a woman under 30 in good health. This chain's CDR3 is CASSGGPSGTEAFF. The DNA for the CDR3 is TGTGCCAGCAGCGGGGGACCATCGGGCACTGAAGCTTTCTTT.